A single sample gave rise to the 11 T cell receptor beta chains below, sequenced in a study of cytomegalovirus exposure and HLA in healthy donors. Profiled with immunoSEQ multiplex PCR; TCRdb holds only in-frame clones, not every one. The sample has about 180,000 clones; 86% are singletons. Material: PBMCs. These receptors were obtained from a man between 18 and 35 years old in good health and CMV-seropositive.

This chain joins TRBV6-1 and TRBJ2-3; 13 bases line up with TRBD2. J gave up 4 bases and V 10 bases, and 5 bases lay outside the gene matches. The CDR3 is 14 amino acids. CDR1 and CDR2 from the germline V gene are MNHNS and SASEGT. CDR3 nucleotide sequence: TGTGCCACCCTCGGACTAGCGGGAGCAGATACGCAGTATTTT. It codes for CATLGLAGADTQYF.

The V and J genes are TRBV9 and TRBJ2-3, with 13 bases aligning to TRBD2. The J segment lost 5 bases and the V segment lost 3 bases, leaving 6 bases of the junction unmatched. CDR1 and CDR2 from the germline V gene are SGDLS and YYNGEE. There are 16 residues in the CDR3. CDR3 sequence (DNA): TGTGCCAGCAGCGCGAGGACTAGCGGGGGATTAGATACGCAGTATTTT. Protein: CASSARTSGGLDTQYF.

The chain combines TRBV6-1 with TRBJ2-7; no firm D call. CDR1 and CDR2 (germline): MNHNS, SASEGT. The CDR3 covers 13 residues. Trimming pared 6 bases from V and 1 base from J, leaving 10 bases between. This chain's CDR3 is CASSASSSYEQYF. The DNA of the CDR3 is TGTGCCAGCAGCGCTTCGAGTTCCTACGAGCAGTACTTC.

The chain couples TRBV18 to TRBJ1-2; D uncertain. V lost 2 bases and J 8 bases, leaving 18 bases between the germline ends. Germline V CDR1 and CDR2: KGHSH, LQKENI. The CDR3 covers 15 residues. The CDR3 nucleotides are TGTGCCAGCTCACCAGACTCCGGAGGACCCTGGGGCTACACCTTC. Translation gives CASSPDSGGPWGYTF.

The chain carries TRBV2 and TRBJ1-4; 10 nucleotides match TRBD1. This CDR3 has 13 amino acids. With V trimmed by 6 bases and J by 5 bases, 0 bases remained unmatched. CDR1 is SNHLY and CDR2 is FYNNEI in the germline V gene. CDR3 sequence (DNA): TGTGCCAGCAGGGGACAGGGGAATGAAAAACTGTTTTTT. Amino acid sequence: CASRGQGNEKLFF. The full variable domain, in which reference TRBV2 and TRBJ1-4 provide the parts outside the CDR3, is EPEVTQTPSHQVTQMGQEVILRCVPISNHLYFYWYRQILGQKVEFLVSFYNNEISEKSEIFDDQFSVERPDGSNFTLKIRSTKLEDSAMYFCASRGQGNEKLFFGSGTQLSVL.

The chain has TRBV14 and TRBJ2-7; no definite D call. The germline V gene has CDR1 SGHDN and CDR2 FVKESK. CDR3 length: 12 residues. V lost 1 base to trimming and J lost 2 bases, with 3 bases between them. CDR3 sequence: CASSQVTYEQYF. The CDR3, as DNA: TGTGCCAGCAGCCAAGTAACCTACGAGCAGTACTTC.

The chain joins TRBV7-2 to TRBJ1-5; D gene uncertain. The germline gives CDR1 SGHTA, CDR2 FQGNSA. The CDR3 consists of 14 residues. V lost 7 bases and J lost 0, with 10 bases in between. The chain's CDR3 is CASTLYDSNQPQHF. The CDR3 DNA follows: TGTGCCAGCACCCTCTATGATAGCAATCAGCCCCAGCATTTT.

CDR3: CASSPPGTGINYEQYF. As DNA, the CDR3 is TGTGCCAGCAGCCCACCCGGGACAGGGATAAACTACGAGCAGTACTTC. The rearrangement links TRBV7-9 to TRBJ2-7; 9 bases map to TRBD1. This CDR3 comprises 16 residues. Germline V lookup: CDR1 SEHNR, CDR2 FQNEAQ (reference sequence). V lost 5 bases, J lost 3 bases, and 11 bases stayed unmatched.

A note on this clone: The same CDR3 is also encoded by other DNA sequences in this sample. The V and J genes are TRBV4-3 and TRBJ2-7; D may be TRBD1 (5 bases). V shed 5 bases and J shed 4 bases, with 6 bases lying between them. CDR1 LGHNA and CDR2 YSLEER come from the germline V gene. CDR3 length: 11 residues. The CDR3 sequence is CASSRGYEQYF. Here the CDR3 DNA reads TGCGCCAGCAGCAGGGGTTACGAGCAGTACTTC.

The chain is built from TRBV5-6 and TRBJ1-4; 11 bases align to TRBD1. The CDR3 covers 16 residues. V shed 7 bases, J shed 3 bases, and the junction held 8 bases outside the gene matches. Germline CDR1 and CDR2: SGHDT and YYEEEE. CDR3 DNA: TGTGCCAGCCGACGGACAGGGGGCGAAGCTAATGAAAAACTGTTTTTT. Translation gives CASRRTGGEANEKLFF.

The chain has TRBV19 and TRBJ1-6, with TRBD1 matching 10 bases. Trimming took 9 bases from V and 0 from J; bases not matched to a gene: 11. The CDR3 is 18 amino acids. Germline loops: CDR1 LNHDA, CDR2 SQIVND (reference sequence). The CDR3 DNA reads TGTGCCAGCGTTGACAGGGGGCTTCTAGGCTCCTATAATTCACCCCTCCACTTT. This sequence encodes CASVDRGLLGSYNSPLHF.